This T cell receptor (beta chain) came from a study of tumor-infiltrating T cells and Merkel cell polyomavirus (dated by TCRdb to 2016 to 2017). Some background on the complete study: CD8+ T cells specific for the Merkel cell polyomavirus KLL epitope were examined in Merkel cell carcinoma patients. In 14 to 15 samples, TRB sequencing was done on KLL-tetramer-sorted cells from blood or tumor-infiltrating lymphocytes, along with 12 matched whole-tumor samples. Varying disease stages were represented at patient presentation, and patients were followed for a median of approximately three years (range 1.1 to 6.0 years). Most of the whole-tumor samples were 25-micron curls sectioned from formalin-fixed, paraffin-embedded tissue blocks. The therapies patients received were varied and non-standardized, including chemotherapy, radiation and immunotherapies. Across the study, one tumor sample was obtained as a frozen nodal tumor digest and one as a flash-frozen core biopsy of a metastasis.

The method behind the library was the immunoSEQ multiplex PCR assay. Adaptive Biotechnologies (Seattle, WA) carried out genomic DNA extraction, TRB sequencing and normalization. On the study's bioinformatics: Clonality was calculated as one minus the Shannon entropy of productive TRB sequences, normalized by log2 of unique productive sequences. To identify KLL-specific clonotypes in tumors, TCRbeta CDR3 amino acid sequences were matched against the sequences from the tetramer-sorted sample of each patient. TCRdb holds this immuneACCESS table with in-frame rearrangements only. Some clones are missing; in checked studies, unresolved V genes explain under half, and the rest has no known cause. For V, J and clone size, that table is used; D and trimming come from the DNA. The sample table contains more than 20,000 clones; only one count was recorded for roughly nine tenths of them. The leading ten clones occupy approximately 3% of the sample.

Remarks on this clone: Its recognized antigen is unknown. It has no much larger one-base neighbor in the sample; base qualities were not kept.

By immunohistochemistry, the tumors of all patients showed robust positive staining for Merkel cell polyomavirus Large T antigen. More than 10 Merkel cell carcinoma patients were included, each with robust KLL-tetramer+ populations (above 0.04% of CD8+ T cells) in blood and/or cultured TIL. All patients were Caucasian, with a median age of approximately 65 years and a range of about 45 to 80 years. Lymph node tumors were analyzed for patients with unknown primaries who presented with nodal disease, or when there was not enough primary tissue. Including cysteine and phenylalanine, the CDR3 has 15 amino acids. Only the CDR3 region is kept as DNA, spanning 45 bases read in frame from base 1. Here V drops 4 bases and J drops 6 bases, and the junction holds 8 bases not matched to any gene. CDR1 and CDR2 are read off the germline V gene as LGHNA and YNFKEQ. What the research found in general, with its limitations: Only a single viral epitope was studied, so T cells against other Merkel cell polyomavirus epitopes were not captured. One limitation of the study is the small sample size (n ≈ 12 patients). KLL-specific TRB repertoires proved diverse and largely private: among about 400 unique sequences, only one clonotype was public, and a couple of patients shared that clonotype. Significantly improved MCC-specific survival was associated with a higher fraction of KLL-specific T cells within tumors (roughly 1.8-18% versus 0-0.14%). More unique KLL-specific clonotypes in tumors (roughly 5-120 vs 0-3) was associated with a significant MCC-specific survival advantage (P = 0.0051).

What was sequenced was lymph node tissue. The chain employs TRBV4-2 and TRBJ2-7, and TRBD1 matches 11 of the central bases. The source is a man over 45 with Merkel cell carcinoma. The nucleotide sequence is given as TGTGCCAGCAGCCCACGGGACAGGGGGGCTGGCGAGCAGTACTTC. Its translation is CASSPRDRGAGEQYF.